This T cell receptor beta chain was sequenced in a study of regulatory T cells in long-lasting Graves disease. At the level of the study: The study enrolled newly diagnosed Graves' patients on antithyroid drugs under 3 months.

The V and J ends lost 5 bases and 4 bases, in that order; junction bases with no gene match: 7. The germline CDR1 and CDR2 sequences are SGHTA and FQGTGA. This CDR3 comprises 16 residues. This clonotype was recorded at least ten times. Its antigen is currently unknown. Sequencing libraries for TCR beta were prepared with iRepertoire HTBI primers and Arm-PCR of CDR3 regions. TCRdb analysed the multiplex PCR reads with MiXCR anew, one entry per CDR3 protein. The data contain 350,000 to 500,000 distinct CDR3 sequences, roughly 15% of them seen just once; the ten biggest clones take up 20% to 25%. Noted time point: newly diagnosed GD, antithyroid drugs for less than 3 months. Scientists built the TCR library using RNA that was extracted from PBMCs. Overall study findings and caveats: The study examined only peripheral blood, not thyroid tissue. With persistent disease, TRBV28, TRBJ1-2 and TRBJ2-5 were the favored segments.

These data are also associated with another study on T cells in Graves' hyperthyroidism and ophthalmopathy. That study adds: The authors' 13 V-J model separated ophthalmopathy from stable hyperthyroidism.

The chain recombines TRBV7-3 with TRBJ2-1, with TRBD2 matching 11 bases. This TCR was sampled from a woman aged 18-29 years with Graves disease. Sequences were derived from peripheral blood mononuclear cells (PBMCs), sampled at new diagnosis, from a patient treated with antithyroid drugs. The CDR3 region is CASSPLSGRAYNEQFF. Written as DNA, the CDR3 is TGTGCCAGCAGCCCACTTAGCGGGAGGGCATACAATGAGCAGTTCTTC.